Following are 19 T cell receptor beta chains from one sample sequenced in a study of blood T cell repertoires in COVID-19 (dated by TCRdb to between 2020 and 2021). Libraries were prepared through the immunoSEQ multiplex PCR assay. Drawn from immuneACCESS, this table holds only the in-frame rearrangements with V and J called that TCRdb kept. Clones are partly lost; checked studies trace under half to an unresolved V gene and leave the rest unexplained. In all, the sample holds some 26,000 clones, and about 89% of those were seen once. The ten biggest clones cover around 4.9% of the sample. The specimen was peripheral blood. Receptors originate from a man aged 70 or older with active COVID-19.

The V gene is TRBV18, the J gene TRBJ2-5; 10 bases map to TRBD1. The CDR3 has 17 residues. CDR1 is KGHSH, CDR2 LQKENI, per germline. Trimming at V came to 5 bases and at J to 5 bases, leaving 14 bases not matched to a gene. Here the CDR3 reads CASSSGRTGGAFETQYF. The DNA for the CDR3 is TGTGCCAGCTCATCAGGCCGGACAGGGGGTGCTTTCGAGACCCAGTACTTC.

The chain recombines TRBV7-6 with TRBJ2-5; 12 nucleotides line up with TRBD2. The CDR3 runs 17 residues. Germline V gene lookup returns CDR1 SGHVS and CDR2 FNYEAQ. V shed 3 bases and J 5 bases; nucleotides not matched to a gene: 10. CDR3 sequence reads: CASSFDPSGGAYETQYF. The CDR3 nucleotides are TGTGCCAGCAGCTTCGATCCTAGCGGGGGGGCGTATGAGACCCAGTACTTC.

The V and J genes are TRBV7-2 and TRBJ1-2; 7 nucleotides line up with TRBD1. CDR1 is SGHTA and CDR2 is FQGNSA in the germline V gene. The CDR3 is made up of 15 amino acids. Trimming took 1 base from V and 2 from J; bases not matched to a gene: 4. This chain's CDR3 is CASSLDGQVNYGYTF. CDR3 DNA: TGTGCCAGCAGCTTAGATGGACAGGTGAACTATGGCTACACCTTC.

The J gene is TRBJ2-2, the V gene TRBV9; perhaps TRBD1 as D (5 bases). V was pared by 2 bases and J by 6 bases, with 17 bases between. Germline V CDR1 and CDR2: SGDLS, YYNGEE. The CDR3 loop spans 16 amino acids. The CDR3 nucleotides read TGTGCCAGCAGCGTGAGAAGCCAGGGTTTGGCCGGGGAGCTGTTTTTT. Protein product: CASSVRSQGLAGELFF. The full variable domain, with the rest looked up from reference TRBV9 and TRBJ2-2, is DSGVTQTPKHLITATGQRVTLRCSPRSGDLSVYWYQQSLDQGLQFLIQYYNGEERAKGNILERFSAQQFPDLHSELNLSSLELGDSALYFCASSVRSQGLAGELFFGEGSRLTVL.

The chain employs TRBV7-8 and TRBJ2-5, with TRBD2 matching 12 bases. The CDR3 has 16 residues. Trimming cost V 3 bases and J 5 bases; bases outside gene matches: 7. The germline CDR1 and CDR2 sequences are SGHVS and FQNEAQ. The CDR3 DNA reads TGTGCCAGCAGCTTGTCTAGCGGGGGGGCGTTGGAGACCCAGTACTTC. Its protein product is CASSLSSGGALETQYF.

This chain links TRBV19 with TRBJ2-1; 7 nucleotides agree with TRBD1. The CDR3 contains 16 residues. V lost 3 bases, J lost 0 bases, and 5 bases stayed unmatched. Germline-derived CDR1 and CDR2 are LNHDA and SQIVND (reference sequence). This chain's CDR3 is CASSIRTGVSYNEQFF. The DNA for the CDR3 is TGTGCCAGTAGTATCCGAACAGGGGTCTCCTACAATGAGCAGTTCTTC.

The chain links TRBV5-1 to TRBJ1-1, with D uncertain. The CDR3 is made up of 15 amino acids. Between the trimmed V and J ends, which lost 1 base and 0 bases, there was a span of 10 bases. The germline V gene encodes CDR1 SGHRS and CDR2 YFSETQ. In nucleotides, the CDR3 is TGCGCCAGCAGCTTGACAGACGGTATGAACACTGAAGCTTTCTTT. Protein sequence: CASSLTDGMNTEAFF.

This rearrangement joins TRBV7-2 to TRBJ2-7; a weak D match, TRBD1 (6 bases). The germline V gene has CDR1 SGHTA and CDR2 FQGNSA. The CDR3 sequence is 17 residues long. V lost 5 bases to trimming and J lost 5 bases, with 25 bases between them. Here the CDR3 DNA reads TGTGCCAGCAGCCGCCGCCCGCCAACAGGGATGGAAAACGAGCAGTACTTC. Encoded protein: CASSRRPPTGMENEQYF.

This chain uses TRBV7-9 with TRBJ2-1; 10 nucleotides agree with TRBD2. There are 16 residues in the CDR3. V lost 0 bases, J lost 4 bases, and 3 bases stayed unmatched. Per the germline V gene, CDR1 is SEHNR and CDR2 is FQNEAQ (reference sequence). CDR3 DNA: TGTGCCAGCAGCTTAGCGCTAGCGGGGGAGTACAATGAGCAGTTCTTC. It encodes CASSLALAGEYNEQFF.

The chain is built from TRBV28 and TRBJ1-3; TRBD1 agrees at 9 bases. The CDR3 is 15 residues long. V shed 5 bases and J 4 bases; nucleotides not matched to a gene: 6. In germline, CDR1 is MDHEN, CDR2 SYDVKM. The CDR3 here is CASSRTGEYGNTIYF. The CDR3 coding sequence is TGTGCCAGCAGTCGGACAGGGGAATACGGAAACACCATATATTTT.

The J gene is TRBJ1-2, the V gene TRBV5-6; 7 bases are a match to TRBD1. V lost 0 bases, J lost 1 base, and 3 bases stayed unmatched. The CDR3 runs 15 residues. From germline, CDR1 is SGHDT and CDR2 YYEEEE. CDR3 sequence reads: CASSLETGHNYGYTF. In DNA form, the CDR3 reads TGTGCCAGCAGCTTGGAGACAGGGCATAACTATGGCTACACCTTC.

This sequence joins TRBV7-2 and TRBJ1-5, with D tentatively TRBD1 (6 bases). Per germline, CDR1 SGHTA and CDR2 FQGNSA. Trimming removed 6 bases at V and 0 bases at J, with 12 bases between. The CDR3 length is 15 residues. The CDR3 DNA reads TGTGCCAGCAGACAAGACAGGTATAGCAATCAGCCCCAGCATTTT. Translated: CASRQDRYSNQPQHF.

The chain recombines TRBV7-8 with TRBJ1-2; 12 positions match TRBD1. In germline, CDR1 is SGHVS, CDR2 FQNEAQ. The V gene end was trimmed by 4 bases and the J gene end by 5 bases; junction bases not matched to a gene: 5. There are 15 residues in the CDR3. CDR3 residues: CASSSGTGGGYGYTF. The CDR3 DNA sequence: TGTGCCAGCAGCTCCGGGACAGGGGGCGGGTATGGCTACACCTTC.

The rearrangement links TRBV12-3 or TRBV12-4 to TRBJ2-4, with D perhaps TRBD1 (6 bases). This CDR3 region has 13 residues. V was clipped by 4 bases and J by 7 bases, with 11 bases between them. CDR3 sequence: CASSWTDGNIQYF. CDR3 nucleotide sequence: TGTGCCAGCAGTTGGACAGACGGGAACATTCAGTACTTC.

This clone occurred once. The V and J genes are TRBV11-1 and TRBJ2-3; 12 bases line up with TRBD1. The length of the CDR3 is 16 residues. The germline V gene has CDR1 SGHAT and CDR2 FQDESV (reference sequence). Trimming cost V 2 bases and J 7 bases; bases outside gene matches: 7. CDR3 bases: TGTGCCAGCAGCTTACAGGGACAGGGGGCACAAAATACGCAGTATTTT. Its protein is CASSLQGQGAQNTQYF.

This clone is categorized as medium-sized. The gene calls are TRBV9 and TRBJ2-7, with D unclear. Trimming removed 0 bases from V and 2 bases from J, with 6 bases in between. The CDR3 consists of 13 residues. Germline assignment: CDR1 SGDLS and CDR2 YYNGEE. The CDR3 region is CASSVDTPYEQYF. The CDR3, as DNA: TGTGCCAGCAGCGTAGACACCCCCTACGAGCAGTACTTC.

V and J are TRBV10-3 and TRBJ2-2; 14 bases match TRBD2. Germline lookup yields CDR1 ENHRY and CDR2 SYGVKD. This CDR3 contains 17 residues. Unmatched junction bases numbered 2, after V lost 5 bases and J lost 0 bases. The CDR3 reads CAISQGLAGANTGELFF. The CDR3 bases are TGTGCCATCAGTCAGGGACTAGCGGGAGCGAACACCGGGGAGCTGTTTTTT.

The V gene is TRBV5-1, the J gene TRBJ2-3, with TRBD2 matching over 15 bases. Germline lookup yields CDR1 SGHRS and CDR2 YFSETQ. V gave up 3 bases and J gave up 8 bases; unmatched junction bases: 7. The CDR3 loop spans 16 amino acids. The chain's CDR3 is CASSYGTSGGWGTQYF. Written as DNA, the CDR3 is TGCGCCAGCAGCTACGGGACTAGCGGGGGGTGGGGTACGCAGTATTTT.

The genes are TRBV6-2 or TRBV6-3 and TRBJ2-7; no reliable D call. The CDR3 is made up of 11 amino acids. Trimming took 7 bases from V and 5 from J, leaving 9 bases between them. Germline lookup yields CDR1 MNHEY and CDR2 SVGEGT. The CDR3 protein is CASTPGDEQYF. As DNA, the CDR3 is TGTGCCAGCACCCCCGGAGACGAGCAGTACTTC.